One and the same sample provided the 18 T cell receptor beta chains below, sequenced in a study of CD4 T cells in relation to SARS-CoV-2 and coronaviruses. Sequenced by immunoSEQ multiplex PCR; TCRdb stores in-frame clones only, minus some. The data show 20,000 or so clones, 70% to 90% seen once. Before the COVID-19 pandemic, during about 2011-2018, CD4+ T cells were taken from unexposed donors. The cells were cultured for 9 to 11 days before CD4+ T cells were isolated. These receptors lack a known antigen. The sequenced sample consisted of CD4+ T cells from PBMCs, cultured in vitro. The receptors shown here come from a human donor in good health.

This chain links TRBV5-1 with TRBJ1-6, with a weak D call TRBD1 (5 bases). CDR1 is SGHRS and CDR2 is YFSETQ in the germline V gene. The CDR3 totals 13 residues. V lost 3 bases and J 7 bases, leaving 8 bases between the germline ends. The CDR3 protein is CASSSGRNSPLHF. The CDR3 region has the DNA TGCGCCAGCAGCTCAGGGAGGAATTCACCCCTCCACTTT.

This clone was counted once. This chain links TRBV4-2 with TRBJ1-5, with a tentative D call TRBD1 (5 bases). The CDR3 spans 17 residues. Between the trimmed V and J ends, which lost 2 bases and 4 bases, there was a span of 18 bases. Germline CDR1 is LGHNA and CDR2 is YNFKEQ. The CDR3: CASSQQVQGRLNQPQHF. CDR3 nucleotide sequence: TGTGCCAGCAGCCAACAGGTCCAGGGAAGACTTAATCAGCCCCAGCATTTT.

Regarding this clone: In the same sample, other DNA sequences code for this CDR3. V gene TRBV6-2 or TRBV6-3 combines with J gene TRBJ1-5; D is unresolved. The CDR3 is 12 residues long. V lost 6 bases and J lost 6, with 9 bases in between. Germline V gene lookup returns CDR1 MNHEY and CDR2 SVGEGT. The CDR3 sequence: CASSMGVQPQHF. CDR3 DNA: TGTGCCAGCAGCATGGGCGTTCAGCCCCAGCATTTT.

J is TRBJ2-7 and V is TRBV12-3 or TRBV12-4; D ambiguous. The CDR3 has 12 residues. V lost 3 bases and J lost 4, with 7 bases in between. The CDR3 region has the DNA TGTGCCAGCAGTTTTGGCCGTTACGAGCAGTACTTC. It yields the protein CASSFGRYEQYF.

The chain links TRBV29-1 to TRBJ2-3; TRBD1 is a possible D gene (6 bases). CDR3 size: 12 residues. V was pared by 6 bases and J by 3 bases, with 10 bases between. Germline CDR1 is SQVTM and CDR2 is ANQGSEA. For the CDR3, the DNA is TGCAGCGTGCACAGGGAGACAGATACGCAGTATTTT. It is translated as CSVHRETDTQYF.

DNA for the CDR3: TGTGCCAGCAGCTACAGGGGTTCTAATGAAAAACTGTTTTTT. It specifies CASSYRGSNEKLFF. This chain connects TRBV7-9 to TRBJ1-4; TRBD1 aligns across 7 bases. This CDR3 region has 14 residues. Germline CDR1 SEHNR, CDR2 FQNEAQ (reference sequence). V was clipped by 4 bases and J by 3 bases; unmatched bases: 2.

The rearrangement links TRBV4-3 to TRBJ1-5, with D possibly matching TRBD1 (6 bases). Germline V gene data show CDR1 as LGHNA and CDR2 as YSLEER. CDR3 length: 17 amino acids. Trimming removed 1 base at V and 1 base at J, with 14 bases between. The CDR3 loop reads CASSQGIGGLSNQPQHF. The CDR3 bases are TGCGCCAGCAGCCAAGGAATCGGGGGCCTGAGCAATCAGCCCCAGCATTTT.

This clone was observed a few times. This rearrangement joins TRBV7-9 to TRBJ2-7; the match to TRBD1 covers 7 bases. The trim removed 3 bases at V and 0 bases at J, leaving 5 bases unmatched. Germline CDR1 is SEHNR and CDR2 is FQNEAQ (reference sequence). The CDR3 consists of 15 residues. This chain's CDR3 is CASSLATGASYEQYF. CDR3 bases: TGTGCCAGCAGCTTGGCCACAGGGGCCTCCTACGAGCAGTACTTC.

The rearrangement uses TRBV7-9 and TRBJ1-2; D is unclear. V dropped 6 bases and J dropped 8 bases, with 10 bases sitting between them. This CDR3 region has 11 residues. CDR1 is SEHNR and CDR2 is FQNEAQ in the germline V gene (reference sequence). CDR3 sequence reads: CASSRSVGYTF. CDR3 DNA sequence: TGTGCCAGCAGTAGGTCTGTGGGCTACACCTTC.

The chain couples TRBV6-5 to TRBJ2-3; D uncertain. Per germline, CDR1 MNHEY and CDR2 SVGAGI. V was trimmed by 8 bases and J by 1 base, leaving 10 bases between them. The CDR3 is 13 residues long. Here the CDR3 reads CASGKQGTDTQYF. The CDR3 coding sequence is TGTGCCAGCGGGAAGCAGGGCACAGATACGCAGTATTTT.

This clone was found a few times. The CDR3 bases are TGTGCCAGTAGTATCTCTTCGGGACCCCACAATGAGCAGTTCTTC. Protein product: CASSISSGPHNEQFF. The chain couples TRBV19 to TRBJ2-1; D may correspond to TRBD1 or TRBD2 (5 bases each). Trimming removed 3 bases at V and 5 bases at J, with 14 bases between. The CDR3 is made up of 15 amino acids. Germline V gene lookup returns CDR1 LNHDA and CDR2 SQIVND (reference sequence).

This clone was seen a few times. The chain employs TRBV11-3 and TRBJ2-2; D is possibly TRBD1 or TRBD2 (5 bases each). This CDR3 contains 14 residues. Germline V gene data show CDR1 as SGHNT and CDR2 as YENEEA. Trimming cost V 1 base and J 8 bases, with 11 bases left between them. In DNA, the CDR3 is TGTGCCAGCAGCTTAGTCCGGGACGTGGGGGAGCTGTTTTTT. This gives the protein CASSLVRDVGELFF.

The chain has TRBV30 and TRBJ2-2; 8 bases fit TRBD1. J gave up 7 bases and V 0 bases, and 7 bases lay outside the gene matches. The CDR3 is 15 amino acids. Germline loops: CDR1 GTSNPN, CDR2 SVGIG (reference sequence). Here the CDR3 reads CAWSVTGGFDGELFF. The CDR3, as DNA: TGTGCCTGGAGTGTAACAGGGGGGTTTGACGGGGAGCTGTTTTTT.

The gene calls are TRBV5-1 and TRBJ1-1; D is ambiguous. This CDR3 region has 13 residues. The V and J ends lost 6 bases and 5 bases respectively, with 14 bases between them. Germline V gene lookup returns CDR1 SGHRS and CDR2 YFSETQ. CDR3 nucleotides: TGCGCCAGCACGTGGGGTTCTGAGACTGAAGCTTTCTTT. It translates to CASTWGSETEAFF.

The CDR3 bases are TGTGCCAGCAGCCGGCGGGCTAGCGGGGGGTTCCTGAGCACAGATACGCAGTATTTT. This codes for CASSRRASGGFLSTDTQYF. The rearrangement joins TRBV7-9 to TRBJ2-3, with 11 bases identical to TRBD2. J lost 0 bases, V lost 5 bases, and 13 bases had no gene match. The CDR3 sequence is 19 residues long. Germline CDR1 SEHNR, CDR2 FQNEAQ (reference sequence).

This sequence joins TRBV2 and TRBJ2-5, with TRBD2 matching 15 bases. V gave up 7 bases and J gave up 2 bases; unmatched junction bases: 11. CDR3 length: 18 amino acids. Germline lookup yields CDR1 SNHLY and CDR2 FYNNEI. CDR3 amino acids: CASTSGGLAGGTQETQYF. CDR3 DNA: TGTGCCAGCACCTCAGGTGGACTAGCGGGGGGGACACAAGAGACCCAGTACTTC.

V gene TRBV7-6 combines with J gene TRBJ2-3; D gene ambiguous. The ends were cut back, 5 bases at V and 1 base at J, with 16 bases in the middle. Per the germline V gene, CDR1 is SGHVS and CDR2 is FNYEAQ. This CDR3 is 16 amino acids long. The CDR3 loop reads CASSRGVVLGTDTQYF. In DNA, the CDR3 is TGTGCCAGCAGCCGAGGAGTAGTTTTGGGCACAGATACGCAGTATTTT.

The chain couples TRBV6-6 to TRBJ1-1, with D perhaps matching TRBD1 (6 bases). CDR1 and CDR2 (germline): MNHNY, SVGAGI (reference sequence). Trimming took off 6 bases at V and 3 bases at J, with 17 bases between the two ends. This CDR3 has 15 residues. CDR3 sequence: CASSRLRQADTEAFF. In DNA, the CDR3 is TGTGCCAGCAGCCGCCTCAGACAGGCTGACACTGAAGCTTTCTTT.